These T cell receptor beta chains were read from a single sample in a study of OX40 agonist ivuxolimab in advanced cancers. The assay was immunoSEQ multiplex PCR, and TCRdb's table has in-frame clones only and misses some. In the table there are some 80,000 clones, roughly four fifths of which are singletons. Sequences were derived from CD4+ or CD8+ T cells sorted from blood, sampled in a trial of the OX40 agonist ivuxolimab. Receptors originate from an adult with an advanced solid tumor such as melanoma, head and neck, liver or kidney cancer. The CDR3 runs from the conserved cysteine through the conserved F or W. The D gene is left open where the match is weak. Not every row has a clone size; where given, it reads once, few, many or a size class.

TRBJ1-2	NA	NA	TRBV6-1	TGTGCCAGCAGGGACTCAGGCGGCTATGGCTACACCTTC	CASRDSGGYGYTF
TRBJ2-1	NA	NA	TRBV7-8	TGTGCCAGCAGCTTAGAACCAGCTAACAATGAGCAGTTCTTC	CASSLEPANNEQFF
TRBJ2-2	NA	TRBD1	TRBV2	TGTGCCAGCAGCGGTACAGGGGGCGCAAACACCGGGGAGCTGTTTTTT	CASSGTGGANTGELFF
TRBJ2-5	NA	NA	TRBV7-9	TGTGCCAGCAGCCCACAGGGCTATGGGACCCAGTACTTC	CASSPQGYGTQYF
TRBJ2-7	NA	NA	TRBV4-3	TGCGCCAGCACCGCCGAAGGGCTCTCCTACGAGCAGTACTTC	CASTAEGLSYEQYF
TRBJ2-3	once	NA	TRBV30	TGTGCCTGGAGTGCCTCATCAGGGCGAGATACGCAGTATTTT	CAWSASSGRDTQYF
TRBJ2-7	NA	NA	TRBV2	TGTGCCAGCAGTGATGGACCCTACGAGCAGTACTTC	CASSDGPYEQYF
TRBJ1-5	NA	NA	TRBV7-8	TGTGCCAGCAGCTTATTGATGGTCAATCAGCCCCAGCATTTT	CASSLLMVNQPQHF
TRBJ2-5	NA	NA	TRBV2	TGTGCCAGCAGACCCAACCAAGAGACCCAGTACTTC	CASRPNQETQYF
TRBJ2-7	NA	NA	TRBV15	TGTGCCACCAGCCCTCTGGGGTACGAGCAGTACTTC	CATSPLGYEQYF
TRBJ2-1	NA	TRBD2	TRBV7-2	TGTGCCAGCAGCTTAATGCGGGGGGTAAATGAGCAGTTCTTC	CASSLMRGVNEQFF
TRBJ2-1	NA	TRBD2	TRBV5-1	TGCGCCAGCAGCTTGGATAGCGGGAGGGTTAATGAGCAGTTCTTC	CASSLDSGRVNEQFF
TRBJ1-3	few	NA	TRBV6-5	TGTGCCAGCAGTTATAACCCAGGAAACACCATATATTTT	CASSYNPGNTIYF
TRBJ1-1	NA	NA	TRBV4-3	TGCGCCAGCAGCCAAGTCTATCATGGCGGATCGAACACTGAAGCTTTCTTT	CASSQVYHGGSNTEAFF
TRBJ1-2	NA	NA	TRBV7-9	TGTGCCAGCAGCCCCCGCGCAGGGATCGGCTACACCTTC	CASSPRAGIGYTF
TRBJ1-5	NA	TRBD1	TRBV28	TGTGCCAGCAGGCTACACAGACAGGGTGCTCAGCCCCAGCATTTT	CASRLHRQGAQPQHF
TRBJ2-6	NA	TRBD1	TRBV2	TGTGCCAGCTCTGGACAGGGGTCGAGCTCTGGGGCCAACGTCCTGACTTTC	CASSGQGSSSGANVLTF
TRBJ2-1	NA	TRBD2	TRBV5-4	TGTGCCAGCAGCATAGAGCGGGGGGGGTACAATGAGCAGTTCTTC	CASSIERGGYNEQFF
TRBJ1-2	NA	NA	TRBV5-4	TGTGCCAGCAGCCGGGGGGGGGCTAACTATGGCTACACCTTC	CASSRGGANYGYTF
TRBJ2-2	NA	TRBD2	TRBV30	TGTGCCTGTGGCGGGGGGCAGTTCCGGGAGCTGTTTTTT	CACGGGQFRELFF
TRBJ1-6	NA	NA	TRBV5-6	TGTGCCAGCGGCCTAGGAAGCACCCCGACCCTTTTCTTGCCCCTCCACTTT	CASGLGSTPTLFLPLHF
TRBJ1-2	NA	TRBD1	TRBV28	TGTGCCAGCAGTTTGCCGACAGGGCATTATAACTATGGCTACACCTTC	CASSLPTGHYNYGYTF
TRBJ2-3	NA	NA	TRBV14	TGTGCCAGCAGCCAAGATTTGAGGAATACGCAGTATTTT	CASSQDLRNTQYF
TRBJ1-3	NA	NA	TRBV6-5	TGTGCCAGCAGTTACTCGGGGCGGAGCTCTGGAAACACCATATATTTT	CASSYSGRSSGNTIYF
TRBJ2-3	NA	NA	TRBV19	TGTGCCACCCGACCCTCGGGCACAGATACGCAGTATTTT	CATRPSGTDTQYF
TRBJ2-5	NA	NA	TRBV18	TGTGCCAGCTCGCCCGGCAGGGGAGAGACCCAGTACTTC	CASSPGRGETQYF
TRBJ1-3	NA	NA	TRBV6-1	TGTGCCAGCAGTGAATGGGGCGGGACCTCTGGAAACACCATATATTTT	CASSEWGGTSGNTIYF
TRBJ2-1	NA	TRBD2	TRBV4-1	TGCGCCAGCAGCCAGTTGACTAGCGGGGCCTACAATGAGCAGTTCTTC	CASSQLTSGAYNEQFF
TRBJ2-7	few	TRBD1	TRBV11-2	TGTGCCAGCAGCTTCCAAGGGACAGGGGGCGCGTACTTC	CASSFQGTGGAYF
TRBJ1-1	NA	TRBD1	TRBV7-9	TGTGCCAGCAGCCCGAACAGGGGTAGAATGTTGAACACTGAAGCTTTCTTT	CASSPNRGRMLNTEAFF
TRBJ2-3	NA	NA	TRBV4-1	TGCGCCAGCAGCCAAGGCGTCGGGATGAGCACAGATACGCAGTATTTT	CASSQGVGMSTDTQYF
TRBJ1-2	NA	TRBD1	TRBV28	TGTGCCAGCAGTGATGGACAGGGTGGTGGCTACACCTTC	CASSDGQGGGYTF
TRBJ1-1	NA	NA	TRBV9	TGTGCCAGCAGCGTAGCTCCCTATGGTGAAGCTTTCTTT	CASSVAPYGEAFF
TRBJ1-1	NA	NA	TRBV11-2	TGTGCCAGCAGCCAAAGGGGGGGAGGGTGGATGACTGAAGCTTTCTTT	CASSQRGGGWMTEAFF
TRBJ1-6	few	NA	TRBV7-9	TGTGCCAGCAGCCAGCCGGATCCTTCACCCCTCCACTTT	CASSQPDPSPLHF
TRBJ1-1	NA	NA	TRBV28	TGTGCCAGCAGTTTACGGGGGCTTTTCATTGAAGCTTTCTTT	CASSLRGLFIEAFF
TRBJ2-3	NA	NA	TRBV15	TGTGCCACCAGATCGGCGGGACGGTCGACCGAAGATACGCAGTATTTT	CATRSAGRSTEDTQYF
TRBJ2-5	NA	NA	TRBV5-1	TGCGCCAGCAGCTTGGGGCTAACCCAAGAGACCCAGTACTTC	CASSLGLTQETQYF
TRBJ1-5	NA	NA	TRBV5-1	TGCGCCAGCAGCACCGACGGACAGAGTCAGCCCCAGCATTTT	CASSTDGQSQPQHF
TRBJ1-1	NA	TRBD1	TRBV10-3	TGTGCCATCACCCAGGGGGCCCTGAACACTGAAGCTTTCTTT	CAITQGALNTEAFF
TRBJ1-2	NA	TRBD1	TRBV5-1	TGCGCCAGCAGCGTAGCCGGGACAGCTAACTATGGCTACACCTTC	CASSVAGTANYGYTF
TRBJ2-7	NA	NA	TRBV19	TGTGCCAGTAGTAATATGAGGGTGTCCTACGAGCAGTACTTC	CASSNMRVSYEQYF
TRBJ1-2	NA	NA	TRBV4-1	TGCGCCAGCAGCCTCCCCGGGCGGGGCGCCAGATTTAACTATGGCTACACCTTC	CASSLPGRGARFNYGYTF
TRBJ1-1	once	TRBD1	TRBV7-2	TGTGCCAGCAGCTTAGTTGGGACAGGGAACACTGAAGCTTTCTTT	CASSLVGTGNTEAFF
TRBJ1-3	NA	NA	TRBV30	TGTGCCTGGAGCCGCTTAGGGGCCTCTGGAAACACCATATATTTT	CAWSRLGASGNTIYF
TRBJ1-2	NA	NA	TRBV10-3	TGTGCCATCAGTGAGTCGGAGGCTAACTATGGCTACACCTTC	CAISESEANYGYTF
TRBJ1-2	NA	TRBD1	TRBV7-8	TGTGCCAGCAGCCCTAGCTGGGCGACAGGGGAAGTTAGTGGCTACACCTTC	CASSPSWATGEVSGYTF
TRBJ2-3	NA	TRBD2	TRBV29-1	TGCAGCGGGGGACTAGCGGGTTCATCTGATACGCAGTATTTT	CSGGLAGSSDTQYF
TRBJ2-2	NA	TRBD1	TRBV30	TGTGCCTGGCTAAACACAGGGGCGAACACCGGGGAGCTGTTTTTT	CAWLNTGANTGELFF
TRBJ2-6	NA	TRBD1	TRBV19	TGTGCCAGCAGACAGGGACGTATATCTGGGGCCAACGTCCTGACTTTC	CASRQGRISGANVLTF
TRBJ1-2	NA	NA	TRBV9	TGTGCCAGCAGCGTAGAGGCAAGGAGCTATGGCTACACCTTC	CASSVEARSYGYTF
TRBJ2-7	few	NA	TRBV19	TGTGCCAGTAGCGCCCAGGGGACACAGTACTTC	CASSAQGTQYF
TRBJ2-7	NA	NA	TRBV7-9	TGTGCCAGCAGGGACCCGGGCGCAAACCTCGAGCAGTACTTC	CASRDPGANLEQYF
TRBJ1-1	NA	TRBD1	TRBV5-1	TGCGCCAGCAGCTTGGACCAACAGGGGATGAACACTGAAGCTTTCTTT	CASSLDQQGMNTEAFF
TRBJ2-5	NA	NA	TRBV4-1	TGCGCCAGCAGCCAAGACGTGGTAAGGCGGGGCCCAGTAGAGACCCAGTACTTC	CASSQDVVRRGPVETQYF
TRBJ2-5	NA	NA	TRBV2	TGTGCCAGGCGGAGGGGCCGTGGGGAGACCCAGTACTTC	CARRRGRGETQYF
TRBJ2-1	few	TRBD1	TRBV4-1	TGCGCCAGCAGCACCGGGACAGGGGTATACAATGAGCAGTTCTTC	CASSTGTGVYNEQFF